The present T cell receptor beta chain was sequenced within a study of T cells in Graves' hyperthyroidism and ophthalmopathy. This CDR3 is 15 amino acids long. Germline CDR1 reads MGHRA; CDR2 reads YSYEKL. V was trimmed by 1 base and J by 6 bases, leaving 13 bases between them. Study conclusions and caveats: Blood also held most thyroid clonotypes expanded beyond 0.001.

Patients were excluded for uncontrolled infection, other autoimmune disease, pregnancy or lactation. Thyroid ultrasound, orbital computed tomography, clinical symptoms, and serum thyroxine and TRAb underpinned diagnoses. In this sample, this clonotype turned up a few times. Its antigen is unknown. There were TCR beta CDR3 regions amplified from RNA transcripts. HTBI primers were used for first-round RT-PCR of the TCR CDR3. TCRdb passed the multiplex PCR reads through MiXCR, listing each CDR3 protein once. The sample records more than 500,000 distinct CDR3 sequences, approximately 44% being singletons.

Specimen: peripheral blood or thyroid tissue (not recorded which). The chain carries TRBV4-1 and TRBJ1-5, with D possibly being TRBD1 (5 bases). This receptor was taken from an adult woman with Graves' disease, either hyperthyroidism or ophthalmopathy (not recorded which). The CDR3 sequence: CASSQVGVRVQPQHF. In DNA form, the CDR3 reads TGCGCCAGCAGCCAAGTGGGGGTGAGGGTTCAGCCCCAGCATTTT.